This passage covers 17 T cell receptor beta chains from one sample sequenced in a study of shared clonotypes between healthy human individuals. Only CD45RO-negative cells positively selected for CCR7 counted as naive CD8 cells, so terminally differentiated effector memory CD45RA+ cells were excluded. The table came from immunoSEQ multiplex PCR; TCRdb's copy has only in-frame clones and leaves some out. This repertoire shows nearly 2 million clones, just under 95% found once; its top ten account for 1.2%. Sequenced: naive CD8+ T cells sorted from blood. The source is a man between 18 and 29 years old in good health.

The chain combines TRBV6-1 with TRBJ2-7; D not certain. Trimming took 2 bases from V and 6 from J, leaving 17 bases between them. The germline CDR1 and CDR2 sequences are MNHNS and SASEGT. The CDR3 is 15 amino acids. CDR3 sequence reads: CASSEKLSWGREQYF. In DNA, the CDR3 is TGTGCCAGCAGTGAAAAGTTATCGTGGGGTCGCGAGCAGTACTTC.

This chain links TRBV4-3 with TRBJ2-3, with a tentative D call TRBD2 (6 bases). V lost 0 bases and J 3 bases, leaving 13 bases between the germline ends. The CDR3 contains 16 residues. Germline V gene sequence: CDR1 LGHNA, CDR2 YSLEER. This CDR3 reads CASSQEELAETDTQYF. CDR3 bases: TGCGCCAGCAGCCAAGAAGAACTAGCAGAGACAGATACGCAGTATTTT.

The CDR3 DNA reads TGTGCCAGCAGCCCCCGGACTAGCGGGAGATCCTACAATGAGCAGTTCTTC. Residues: CASSPRTSGRSYNEQFF. This chain links TRBV9 with TRBJ2-1; 13 bases agree with TRBD2. This CDR3 is built from 17 residues. V shed 4 bases, J shed 1 base, and the junction held 5 bases outside the gene matches. Looked up from germline, CDR1 is SGDLS and CDR2 is YYNGEE.

The genes are TRBV6-5 and TRBJ2-1, with 8 bases identical to TRBD1. J was trimmed by 4 bases and V by 3 bases; bases with no gene match: 8. Germline-derived CDR1 and CDR2 are MNHEY and SVGAGI. The CDR3 extends over 16 amino acids. CDR3 coding DNA: TGTGCCAGCAGTTATGCCCCGCGACAGGGGTACAATGAGCAGTTCTTC. Protein product: CASSYAPRQGYNEQFF.

The chain joins TRBV2 to TRBJ1-1; maybe TRBD1 (6 bases). The germline V gene encodes CDR1 SNHLY and CDR2 FYNNEI. The CDR3 consists of 13 residues. Trimming left V 7 bases short and J 7 bases short, with 16 bases between. CDR3 sequence (DNA): TGTGCCAGCAAGGCGGACAGTCAAAATGAAGCTTTCTTT. As protein: CASKADSQNEAFF.

The chain links TRBV13 to TRBJ2-4, with D possibly TRBD2 on 5 matching bases. CDR1 is PRHDT, CDR2 FYEKMQ, per germline (reference sequence). With 5 bases removed from V and 9 bases from J, the gap between germline ends came to 11 bases. The length of the CDR3 is 12 residues. The CDR3 DNA is TGTGCCAGCAGCCCGGACTCGGGCATTCAGTACTTC. Translation gives CASSPDSGIQYF.

Points on this clone: This CDR3 is also generated by other DNA sequences in the sample. CDR3 nucleotide sequence: TGTGCCAGCAGTCGTGGGACTAACACAGATACGCAGTATTTT. It yields the protein CASSRGTNTDTQYF. The rearrangement joins TRBV2 to TRBJ2-3; 7 bases map to TRBD2. The ends lost 5 bases at V and 2 bases at J; junction bases unmatched: 4. Germline V gene sequence: CDR1 SNHLY, CDR2 FYNNEI. The CDR3 length is 14 residues.

This chain uses TRBV19 with TRBJ2-7; no firm D call. CDR1 is LNHDA and CDR2 is SQIVND in the germline V gene (reference sequence). Trimming removed 5 bases at V and 4 bases at J, with 15 bases between. This CDR3 has 14 amino acids. The CDR3 DNA reads TGTGCCAGTAGTCCCGCGGCGCAAGATTACGAGCAGTACTTC. Translation: CASSPAAQDYEQYF.

The gene calls are TRBV25-1 and TRBJ1-4; the D is unclear. Trimming removed 6 bases from V and 8 bases from J, with 19 bases in between. In germline, CDR1 is MGHDK, CDR2 SYGVNS. CDR3 length equals 15 residues. In DNA, the CDR3 is TGTGCCAGCAGCCAGCCGGTACCCGAGACAGAAAAACTGTTTTTT. Protein sequence: CASSQPVPETEKLFF.

The chain couples TRBV6-5 to TRBJ1-5; perhaps TRBD1 as D (6 bases). Germline CDR1 is MNHEY and CDR2 is SVGAGI. V lost 5 bases to trimming and J lost 3 bases, with 14 bases between them. The CDR3 is 15 amino acids. CDR3 nucleotides: TGTGCCAGCAGTCCGGGGGGGGCCTCCAATCAGCCCCAGCATTTT. It codes for CASSPGGASNQPQHF.

As for this clone: The same CDR3 can be traced to other DNA sequences in this sample. V and J are TRBV9 and TRBJ1-1; D perhaps matches TRBD1 (6 bases). There are 13 residues in the CDR3. Germline V gene data show CDR1 as SGDLS and CDR2 as YYNGEE. With 3 bases removed from V and 5 bases from J, the gap between germline ends came to 11 bases. The CDR3 spells CASSEGGGTEAFF. DNA for the CDR3: TGTGCCAGCAGCGAGGGGGGTGGTACTGAAGCTTTCTTT.

This rearrangement joins TRBV15 to TRBJ2-7; D gene ambiguous. The V end was cut by 0 bases, the J end by 0 bases, with 9 bases between. The CDR3 is 15 amino acids. In germline, CDR1 is LNHNV, CDR2 YYDKDF (reference sequence). DNA of the CDR3: TGTGCCACCAGCAGAGATTCCTACATCTCCTACGAGCAGTACTTC. As protein: CATSRDSYISYEQYF.

The chain is built from TRBV9 and TRBJ2-2, with 10 bases lining up with TRBD1. V lost 0 bases, J lost 2 bases, and 7 bases stayed unmatched. The CDR3 totals 18 residues. CDR1 SGDLS and CDR2 YYNGEE come from the germline V gene. The CDR3 loop is CASSVEDRGVVNTGELFF. CDR3 sequence (DNA): TGTGCCAGCAGCGTAGAGGACAGGGGGGTTGTTAACACCGGGGAGCTGTTTTTT.

V and J are TRBV7-9 and TRBJ2-3; 9 nucleotides line up with TRBD1. The CDR3 consists of 15 residues. V trimming: 1 base; J trimming: 2 bases; junction bases outside the gene matches: 1. Germline assignment: CDR1 SEHNR and CDR2 FQNEAQ (reference sequence). CDR3 coding DNA: TGTGCCAGCAGCTTAGGACAGGGGGACACAGATACGCAGTATTTT. As protein: CASSLGQGDTDTQYF.

CDR3 coding DNA: TGTGCCACCAGCAGACCTGATAGCGGGGCCTACGAGCAGTACTTC. Amino acid sequence: CATSRPDSGAYEQYF. The chain employs TRBV15 and TRBJ2-7; 8 nucleotides agree with TRBD2. CDR3 length equals 15 residues. Unmatched junction bases numbered 5, after V lost 2 bases and J lost 2 bases. From germline, CDR1 is LNHNV and CDR2 YYDKDF (reference sequence).

The chain combines TRBV18 with TRBJ2-7; the match to TRBD2 covers 7 bases. The CDR3 has 12 residues. V was pared by 3 bases and J by 11 bases, with 7 bases of the junction left unmatched. Germline-derived CDR1 and CDR2 are KGHSH and LQKENI. The CDR3 DNA sequence: TGTGCCAGCTCACCTGGGGGGGTGGAAAAGTACTTC. It translates to CASSPGGVEKYF.

The gene calls are TRBV6-6 and TRBJ2-5; D not resolved. CDR1 is MNHNY and CDR2 is SVGAGI in the germline V gene (reference sequence). The ends were cut back, 6 bases at V and 1 base at J, with 18 bases in the middle. The CDR3 spans 16 residues. In DNA, the CDR3 is TGTGCCAGCAGCGACCTCGGCCCCGAGGCCCAAGAGACCCAGTACTTC. Protein sequence: CASSDLGPEAQETQYF.